The TCR beta chain under discussion was sequenced for a study of shared clonotypes between healthy human individuals. Regarding the study as a whole: Against clonotypes common to all four donors, non-shared ones had lower generation probabilities.

The germline V and J ends were trimmed by 1 base and 2 bases, with 12 bases remaining between them. Germline V gives CDR1 SEHNR, CDR2 FQNEAQ (reference sequence). The CDR3 has 15 amino acids. As regards this clone: Its antigen is not known.

Sequencing used immunoSEQ multiplex PCR; TCRdb keeps in-frame clones, though not all of them. The repertoire includes 700,000 to 950,000 clones, roughly 96% of them detected once, and under 0.25% sits in the top ten. As defined, naive CD8 cells were CD45RO-negative and positively selected for CCR7, with terminally differentiated effector memory CD45RA+ cells excluded. Donors were healthy HIV-negative adults without recently reported acute infections or vaccinations. The origin of this receptor is a man aged 25-45 years in good health. The chain links TRBV7-9 to TRBJ2-7, with D perhaps TRBD2 (6 bases). Sequenced sample: naive CD8+ T cells sorted from blood. CDR3 region: CASSLVPSATYEQYF. Here the CDR3 DNA reads TGTGCCAGCAGCTTAGTTCCTAGCGCAACCTACGAGCAGTACTTC.